This T cell receptor (beta chain) stems from a study of Graves' ophthalmopathy and Graves' hyperthyroidism. Beta-chain TCR CDR3 regions were amplified from RNA transcripts. First-round RT-PCR used HTBI primers; second-round multiplex PCR followed. TCRdb ran MiXCR on the multiplex PCR reads and lists one entry per CDR3 protein. The sample lists 1 million to 1.3 million distinct CDR3 sequences, roughly 35% occurring once. CDR3 size: 16 residues. CDR1 MGHRA and CDR2 YSYEKL come from the germline V gene. Trimming took off 3 bases at V and 0 bases at J, with 15 bases between the two ends. The genes are TRBV4-1 and TRBJ2-7; no reliable D call. The sequencing input was peripheral blood or thyroid tissue (not recorded which). This TCR derives from an adult man with Graves' hyperthyroidism. CDR3 bases: TGCGCCAGCAGCCATCAAGATCAAGGCGGCTCCTACGAGCAGTACTTC. This gives the protein CASSHQDQGGSYEQYF.